The 8 T cell receptor beta chains listed next were all sequenced from one sample in a study of beta chain features in type 1 diabetes. Reverse transcribing all isolated RNA meant expressed TCRB transcripts were sequenced. The table came from immunoSEQ multiplex PCR; TCRdb's copy has only in-frame clones and leaves some out. Of about 410,000 clones listed, roughly 14% are singletons. The sequenced material came from naive CD4+ T cells from blood. These receptors all stem from a man younger than 40 in good health.

This chain uses TRBV9 with TRBJ2-3, with a tentative D call TRBD1 (6 bases). CDR1 SGDLS and CDR2 YYNGEE come from the germline V gene. CDR3 length equals 14 residues. Trimming cost V 0 bases and J 6 bases, with 11 bases left between them. The CDR3: CASSVGRGMDTQYF. DNA for the CDR3: TGTGCCAGCAGCGTAGGAAGGGGGATGGATACGCAGTATTTT.

The chain is built from TRBV7-2 and TRBJ2-1; D is unclear. The germline gives CDR1 SGHTA, CDR2 FQGNSA. Trimming took 2 bases from V and 0 from J, leaving 11 bases between them. The CDR3 consists of 16 residues. The CDR3 here is CASSLSGASSYNEQFF. The CDR3 DNA is TGTGCCAGCAGCTTATCGGGCGCCAGCTCCTACAATGAGCAGTTCTTC.

This clone occurred a few times. The V gene is TRBV7-3, the J gene TRBJ1-1, with 8 bases matching TRBD1. V trimming: 5 bases; J trimming: 4 bases; junction bases outside the gene matches: 6. Looked up from germline, CDR1 is SGHTA and CDR2 is FQGTGA. This CDR3 comprises 14 residues. The CDR3: CASSRSGTGTEAFF. The CDR3 bases are TGTGCCAGCAGCCGTTCCGGGACAGGCACTGAAGCTTTCTTT.

This rearrangement joins TRBV4-3 to TRBJ1-2, with D uncertain. CDR3 length equals 15 residues. Germline V lookup: CDR1 LGHNA, CDR2 YSLEER. The V and J ends lost 0 bases and 6 bases respectively, with 14 bases between them. CDR3 amino acids: CASSQEREGYNGYTF. In DNA form, the CDR3 reads TGCGCCAGCAGCCAAGAACGCGAGGGATATAATGGCTACACCTTC.

This clone was picked up a small number of times. This chain connects TRBV29-1 to TRBJ2-1; D possibly matches TRBD1 or TRBD2 (5 bases each). Per germline, CDR1 SQVTM and CDR2 ANQGSEA. The V end lost 5 bases, the J end lost 13 bases, and 21 bases lay between the germline ends. The CDR3 runs to 13 residues. CDR3: CSVQVTALGGQFF. CDR3 in DNA: TGCAGCGTTCAAGTTACAGCGCTTGGGGGTCAGTTCTTC.

This clone was observed a handful of times. This rearrangement joins TRBV7-2 to TRBJ2-1, with no clear D. The germline gives CDR1 SGHTA, CDR2 FQGNSA. V lost 4 bases to trimming and J lost 10 bases, with 14 bases between them. This CDR3 comprises 13 residues. CDR3 DNA sequence: TGTGCCAGCAGCTCCCCAACAATACCGGAGCAGTTCTTC. Translating it yields CASSSPTIPEQFF.

This clone has only a few counts. The CDR3 bases are TGTGCCAGCAGTTACCCTGGACAGGGGGCCTTCAATGAGCAGTTCTTC. Translation gives CASSYPGQGAFNEQFF. The chain carries TRBV6-6 and TRBJ2-1; TRBD1 matches at 11 bases. Looked up from germline, CDR1 is MNHNY and CDR2 is SVGAGI (reference sequence). With V trimmed by 2 bases and J by 6 bases, 6 bases remained unmatched. The CDR3 totals 16 residues.

The rearrangement joins TRBV11-3 to TRBJ2-3; the D gene could be TRBD1 or TRBD2 (5 bases each). Looked up from germline, CDR1 is SGHNT and CDR2 is YENEEA. The length of the CDR3 is 16 residues. The ends were cut back, 5 bases at V and 2 bases at J, with 17 bases in the middle. CDR3 residues: CASSPPGAAYTDTQYF. The DNA for the CDR3 is TGTGCCAGCAGCCCCCCCGGGGCGGCCTACACAGATACGCAGTATTTT.